This TCR beta chain was observed in a study of CD8+ T cells in alopecia areata. The V gene's germline CDR1 is MNHEY and CDR2 SVGAGI. This CDR3 is built from 13 residues. Deletions cut 6 bases from V and 4 bases from J, with 12 bases between. The sample's treatment: oral pan-JAK inhibitor, 5-10 mg twice daily. cDNA reverse transcribed from extracted RNA served as the sequencing template. Profiled with immunoSEQ multiplex PCR; TCRdb holds only in-frame clones, not every one. The sample shows around 160,000 clones, less than 80% of them seen only once. This sequence originates from a human donor with alopecia areata. The rearrangement uses TRBV6-5 and TRBJ1-2, with D perhaps matching TRBD1 (5 bases). Sequences were derived from CD4+ T cells sorted from blood, sampled at week 24, from a patient treated with tofacitinib. The CDR3 sequence is CASSRDRVYGYTF. CDR3 nucleotide sequence: TGTGCCAGCAGCCGCGACAGAGTCTATGGCTACACCTTC.